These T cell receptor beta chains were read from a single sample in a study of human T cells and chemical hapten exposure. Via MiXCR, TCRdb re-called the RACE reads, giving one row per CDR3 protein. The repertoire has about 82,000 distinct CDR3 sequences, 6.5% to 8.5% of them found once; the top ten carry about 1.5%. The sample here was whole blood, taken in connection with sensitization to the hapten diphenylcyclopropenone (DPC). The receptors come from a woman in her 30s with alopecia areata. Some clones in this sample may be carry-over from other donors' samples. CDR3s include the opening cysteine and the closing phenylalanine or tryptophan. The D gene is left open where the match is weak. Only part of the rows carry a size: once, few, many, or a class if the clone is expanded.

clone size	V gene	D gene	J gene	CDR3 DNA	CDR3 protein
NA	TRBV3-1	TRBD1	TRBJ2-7	TGTGCCAGCAGTTGGGACAGCTCCTACGAGCAGTACTTC	CASSWDSSYEQYF
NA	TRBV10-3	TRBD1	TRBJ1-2	TGTGCCATCAGTGAGGGGACAGGGGGGAGAAACTATGGCTACACCTTC	CAISEGTGGRNYGYTF
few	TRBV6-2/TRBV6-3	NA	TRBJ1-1	TGTGCCAGCACTATACTGGCGGGCACTGAAGCTTTCTTT	CASTILAGTEAFF
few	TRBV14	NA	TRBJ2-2	TGTGCCAGCAGCCCCTTTCGGGCAGCGAACACCGGGGAGCTGTTTTTT	CASSPFRAANTGELFF
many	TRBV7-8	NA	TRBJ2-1	TGTGCCAGCAGCCCATATAGCCTCGGGACTCCCCGCTCCTACAATGAGCAGTTCTTC	CASSPYSLGTPRSYNEQFF
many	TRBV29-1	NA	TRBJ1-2	TGCAGCGTCGATACCCAGGGTCAGGAGGTCTATGGCTACACCTTC	CSVDTQGQEVYGYTF
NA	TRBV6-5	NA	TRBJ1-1	TGTGCCAGCAGTTACTCGAGAGGGGGGAAGAACACTGAAGCTTTCTTT	CASSYSRGGKNTEAFF
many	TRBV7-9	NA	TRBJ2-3	TGTGCCAGCAGCTTCATCGCAGGACAAACCACAGATACGCAGTATTTT	CASSFIAGQTTDTQYF
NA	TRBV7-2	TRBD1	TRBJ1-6	TGTGTCAGCAGCTTAGTCAGGGGGCAATCACCCCTCCACTTT	CVSSLVRGQSPLHF
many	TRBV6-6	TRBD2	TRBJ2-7	TGTGCCAGCAGTGCCCGACTAGCGGGGGGGACCTACGAGCAGTACTTC	CASSARLAGGTYEQYF
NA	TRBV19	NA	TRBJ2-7	TGTGCCTCAAAGGAGGAGGGCCGCTACGAGCAGTACTTC	CASKEEGRYEQYF
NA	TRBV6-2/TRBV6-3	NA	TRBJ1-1	TGTGCCAGCAGTTTCTACTACGCTCGTGAAGCTTTCTTT	CASSFYYAREAFF
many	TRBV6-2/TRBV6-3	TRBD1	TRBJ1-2	TGTGCCAGCAGTTGGGGACAGAACTATGGCTACACCTTC	CASSWGQNYGYTF
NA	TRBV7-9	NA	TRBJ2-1	TGTGCCAGCAGCTTAGGGTCCCTCGCAGATAATGAGCAGTTCTTC	CASSLGSLADNEQFF
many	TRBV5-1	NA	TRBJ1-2	TGCGCCAGCAGCTTGGCCCCGGACAACCAGGTTTACACCTTC	CASSLAPDNQVYTF
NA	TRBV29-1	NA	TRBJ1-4	TGCAGCGTTGAATACCAGAATGAAAACCTGTTTTTT	CSVEYQNENLFF
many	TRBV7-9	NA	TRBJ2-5	TGTGCCAGCAGCTCTTTAAGGGGGGCCCGAGAGACCCAGTACTTC	CASSSLRGARETQYF
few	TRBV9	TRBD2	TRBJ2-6	TGTGCCAGCAGCGTGGGAGGGACTGGGGCCAACGTCCTGACTTTC	CASSVGGTGANVLTF
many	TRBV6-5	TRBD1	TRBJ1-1	TGTGCCAGCAGTTACTCAGGTACAGGGGGCTTGACTGAAGCTTTCTTT	CASSYSGTGGLTEAFF
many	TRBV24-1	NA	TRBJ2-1	TGTGCCACCAGTGATCCGCTAGCTAGGGGCAATGAGCAGTTCTTC	CATSDPLARGNEQFF
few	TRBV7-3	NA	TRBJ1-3	TGTGCCAGCAGCTCCGGACGCGCCGGAAACACCATATATTTT	CASSSGRAGNTIYF
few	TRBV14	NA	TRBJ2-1	TGTGCCAGCAGCCAAGATCGCGAGACCCAGTTCTTC	CASSQDRETQFF